Following are 8 T cell receptor beta chains from one sample sequenced in a study of CD8 T cells in Susac syndrome. A quantity of about 0.45 to 1 ug RNA underwent reverse transcription using random hexamers. Each CDR3 protein is one row after TCRdb ran MiXCR on the immunoSEQ multiplex PCR reads. The sample carries 70,000 to 100,000 distinct CDR3 sequences, around 96% recorded once. The sequencing input was CD8+ T cells from PBMCs. The receptors here all came from a human donor with Susac syndrome.

V is TRBV2 and J is TRBJ2-4; possibly TRBD1 for D (5 bases). Trimming removed 3 bases at V and 1 base at J, with 10 bases between. The germline V gene encodes CDR1 SNHLY and CDR2 FYNNEI. This CDR3 has 15 amino acids. The CDR3 protein is CASSDQGPAKNIQYF. The CDR3 coding sequence is TGTGCCAGCAGTGACCAGGGCCCCGCCAAAAACATTCAGTACTTC.

The rearrangement uses TRBV6-2 or TRBV6-3 and TRBJ1-2, with TRBD1 matching 9 bases. The germline gives CDR1 MNHEY, CDR2 SVGEGT. After removal of 6 bases from V and 0 bases from J, the junction contained 11 bases not matched to a gene. The CDR3 totals 17 residues. The CDR3, as DNA: TGTGCCAGCAGCTTTCGGGACAGGGCCTCTTCTAACTATGGCTACACCTTC. It codes for CASSFRDRASSNYGYTF.

The chain uses TRBV3-1 and TRBJ1-6; D is undetermined. In germline, CDR1 is LGHDT, CDR2 YNNKEL (reference sequence). CDR3 size: 14 residues. V was trimmed by 6 bases and J by 7 bases, leaving 13 bases between them. The CDR3 is CASRYGLPNSPLHF. The CDR3 coding sequence is TGTGCCAGCAGATACGGACTTCCGAATTCACCCCTCCACTTT.

The chain carries TRBV7-9 and TRBJ1-5; 9 bases match TRBD1. V lost 5 bases to trimming and J lost 1 base; unmatched junction nucleotides: 6. From germline, CDR1 is SEHNR and CDR2 FQNEAQ (reference sequence). The CDR3 totals 16 residues. This CDR3 is CASSKGQGGSNQPQHF. The CDR3 DNA sequence: TGTGCCAGCAGCAAGGGACAGGGCGGGAGCAATCAGCCCCAGCATTTT.

A few counts support this clonotype. The chain has TRBV12-3 or TRBV12-4 and TRBJ1-5, with no clear D. The CDR3 is 15 residues long. The V gene lost 6 bases and the J gene lost 0 bases, with 12 bases spanning the gap. CDR3 in amino acids: CASSLDPYSNQPQHF. The CDR3 DNA sequence: TGTGCCAGCAGCTTGGACCCCTATAGCAATCAGCCCCAGCATTTT.

The gene calls are TRBV11-1 and TRBJ2-3; perhaps TRBD2 as D (5 bases). This CDR3 is 16 amino acids long. The germline V gene has CDR1 SGHAT and CDR2 FQDESV (reference sequence). V was clipped by 5 bases and J by 0 bases, with 15 bases between them. The chain's CDR3 is CASSDRSSTSTDTQYF. The CDR3 DNA reads TGTGCCAGCAGCGACCGGTCTAGCACAAGCACAGATACGCAGTATTTT.

The V and J genes are TRBV7-2 and TRBJ2-7, with D tentatively TRBD1 or TRBD2 (5 bases each). CDR1 is SGHTA, CDR2 FQGNSA, per germline. There are 16 residues in the CDR3. Trimming pared 4 bases from V and 4 bases from J, leaving 20 bases between. The CDR3 DNA is TGTGCCAGCAGCTGGCGGCCGGGACGGGTGGGTTACGAGCAGTACTTC. It encodes CASSWRPGRVGYEQYF.

This rearrangement joins TRBV7-2 to TRBJ2-4, with 7 bases lining up with TRBD1. Germline trimming cut 5 bases from V and 3 bases from J; bases unmatched to any gene: 10. Per germline, CDR1 SGHTA and CDR2 FQGNSA. There are 16 residues in the CDR3. In DNA, the CDR3 is TGTGCCAGCAGCCGTAGTCTTCGGGACAGCAAAAACATTCAGTACTTC. Its protein is CASSRSLRDSKNIQYF.